This T cell receptor (beta chain) stems from a study of cytomegalovirus exposure and HLA in healthy donors. At the level of the study: Earlier findings included some 120 million unique TCR beta sequences obtained from about 180 million T cells. Study-level results: A likely sequencing artifact accounted for one observed cluster of highly shared sequence variants. According to an earlier analysis, most TCR beta V segments yielded productive rearrangements about 87% or about 30% of the time.

Germline CDR1 reads SEHNR; CDR2 reads FQNEAQ (reference sequence). This CDR3 spans 14 amino acids. After removal of 4 bases from V and 2 bases from J, the junction contained 3 bases not matched to a gene. A word on this clone: As yet, its antigen is unknown.

Amplification used 60 Vbeta primers and 13 Jbeta primers. Profiling relied on immunoSEQ multiplex PCR, and the TCRdb table lists in-frame clones only, not all of them. This repertoire shows 200,000 to 300,000 clones, 70% to 90% found once; its top ten account for roughly 2%. The sequence was obtained from a woman in her forties in good health and CMV-seropositive. This chain joins TRBV7-9 and TRBJ1-1; 8 bases line up with TRBD1. The specimen was PBMCs. This CDR3 is CASSSQGGNTEAFF. CDR3 nucleotide sequence: TGTGCCAGCAGCTCACAGGGGGGAAACACTGAAGCTTTCTTT.